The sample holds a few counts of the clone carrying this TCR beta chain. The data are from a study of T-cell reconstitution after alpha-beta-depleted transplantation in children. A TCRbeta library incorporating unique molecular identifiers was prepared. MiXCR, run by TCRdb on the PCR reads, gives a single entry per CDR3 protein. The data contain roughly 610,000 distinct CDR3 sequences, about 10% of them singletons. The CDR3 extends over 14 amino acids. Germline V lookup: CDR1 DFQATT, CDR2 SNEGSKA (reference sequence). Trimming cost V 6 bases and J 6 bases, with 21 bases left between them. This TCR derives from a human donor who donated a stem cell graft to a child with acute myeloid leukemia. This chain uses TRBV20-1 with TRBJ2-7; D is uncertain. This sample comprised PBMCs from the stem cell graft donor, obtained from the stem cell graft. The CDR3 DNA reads TGCAGTGCCACAAGCCTGCGGACGAAGGGCGAGCAGTACTTC. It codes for CSATSLRTKGEQYF.